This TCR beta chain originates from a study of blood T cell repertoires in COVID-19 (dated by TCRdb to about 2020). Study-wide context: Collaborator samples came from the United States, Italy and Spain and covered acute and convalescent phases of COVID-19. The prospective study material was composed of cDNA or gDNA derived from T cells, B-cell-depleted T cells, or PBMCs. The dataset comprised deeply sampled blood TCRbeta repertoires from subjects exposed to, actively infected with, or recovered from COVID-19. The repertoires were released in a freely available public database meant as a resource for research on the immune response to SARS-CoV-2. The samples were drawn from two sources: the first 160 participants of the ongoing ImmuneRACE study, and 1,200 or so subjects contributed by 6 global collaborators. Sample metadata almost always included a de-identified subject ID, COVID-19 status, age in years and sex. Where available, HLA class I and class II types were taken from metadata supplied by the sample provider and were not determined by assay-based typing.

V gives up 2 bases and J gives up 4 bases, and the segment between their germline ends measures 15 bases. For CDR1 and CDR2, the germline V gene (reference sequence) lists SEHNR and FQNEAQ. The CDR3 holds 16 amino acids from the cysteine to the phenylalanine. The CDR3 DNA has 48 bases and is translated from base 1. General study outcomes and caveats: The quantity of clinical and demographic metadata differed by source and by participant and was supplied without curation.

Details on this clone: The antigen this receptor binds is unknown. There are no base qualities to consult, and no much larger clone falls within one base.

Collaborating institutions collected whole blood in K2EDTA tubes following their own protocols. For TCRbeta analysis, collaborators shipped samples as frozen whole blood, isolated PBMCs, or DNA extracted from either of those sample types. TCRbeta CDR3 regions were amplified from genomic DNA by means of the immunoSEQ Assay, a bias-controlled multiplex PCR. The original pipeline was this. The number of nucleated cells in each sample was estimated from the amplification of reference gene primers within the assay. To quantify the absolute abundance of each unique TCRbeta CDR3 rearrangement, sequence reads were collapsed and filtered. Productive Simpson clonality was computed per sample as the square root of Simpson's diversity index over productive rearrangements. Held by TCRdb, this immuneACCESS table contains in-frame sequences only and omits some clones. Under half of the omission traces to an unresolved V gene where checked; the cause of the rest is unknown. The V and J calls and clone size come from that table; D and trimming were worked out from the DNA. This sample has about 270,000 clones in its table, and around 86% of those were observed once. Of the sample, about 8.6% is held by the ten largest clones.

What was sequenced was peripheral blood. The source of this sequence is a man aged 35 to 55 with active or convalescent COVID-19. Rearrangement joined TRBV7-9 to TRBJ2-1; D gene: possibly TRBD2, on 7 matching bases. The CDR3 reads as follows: CASSLKGGRLYNEQFF. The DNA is TGTGCCAGCAGCTTAAAGGGGGGGCGACTTTACAATGAGCAGTTCTTC.